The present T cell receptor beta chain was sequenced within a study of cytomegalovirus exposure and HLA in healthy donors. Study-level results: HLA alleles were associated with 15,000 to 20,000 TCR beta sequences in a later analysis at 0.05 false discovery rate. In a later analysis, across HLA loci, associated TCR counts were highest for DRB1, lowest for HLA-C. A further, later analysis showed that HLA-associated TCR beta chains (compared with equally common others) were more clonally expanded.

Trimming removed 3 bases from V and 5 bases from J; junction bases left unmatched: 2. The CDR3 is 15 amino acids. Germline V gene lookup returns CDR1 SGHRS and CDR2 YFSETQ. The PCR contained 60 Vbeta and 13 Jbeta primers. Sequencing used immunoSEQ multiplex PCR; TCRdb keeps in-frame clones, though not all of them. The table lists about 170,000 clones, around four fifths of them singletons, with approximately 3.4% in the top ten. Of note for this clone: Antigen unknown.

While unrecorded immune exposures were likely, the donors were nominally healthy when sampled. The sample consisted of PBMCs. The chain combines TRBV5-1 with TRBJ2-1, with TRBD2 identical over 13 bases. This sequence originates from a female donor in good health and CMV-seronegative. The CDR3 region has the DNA TGCGCCAGCAGCTCACTAGCGGGAGGGGACAATGAGCAGTTCTTC. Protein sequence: CASSSLAGGDNEQFF.